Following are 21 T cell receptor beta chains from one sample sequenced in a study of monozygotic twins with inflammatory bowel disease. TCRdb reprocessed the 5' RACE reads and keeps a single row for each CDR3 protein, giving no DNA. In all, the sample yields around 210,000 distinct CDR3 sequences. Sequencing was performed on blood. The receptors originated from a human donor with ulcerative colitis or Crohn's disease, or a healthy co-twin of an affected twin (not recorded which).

CDR3 region: CASSFPGASGRAEQYF. The J gene is TRBJ2-7, the V gene TRBV7-8; as DNA is missing, the TRBD2 call by TCRdb cannot be tested. From germline, CDR1 is SGHVS and CDR2 FQNEAQ. This CDR3 region has 16 residues.

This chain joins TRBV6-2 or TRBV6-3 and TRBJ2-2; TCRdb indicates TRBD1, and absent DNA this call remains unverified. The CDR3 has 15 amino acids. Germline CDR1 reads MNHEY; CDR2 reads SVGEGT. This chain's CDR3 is CASRTMGQGNRELFF.

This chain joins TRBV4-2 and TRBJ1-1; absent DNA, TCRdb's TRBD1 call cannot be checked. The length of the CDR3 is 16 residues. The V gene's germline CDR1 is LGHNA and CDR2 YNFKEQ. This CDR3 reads CASSQVGRLGDTEAFF.

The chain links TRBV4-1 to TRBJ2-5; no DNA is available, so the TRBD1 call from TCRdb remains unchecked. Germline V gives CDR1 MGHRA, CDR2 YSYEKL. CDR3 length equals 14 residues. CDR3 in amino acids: CASSPFGGAETQYF.

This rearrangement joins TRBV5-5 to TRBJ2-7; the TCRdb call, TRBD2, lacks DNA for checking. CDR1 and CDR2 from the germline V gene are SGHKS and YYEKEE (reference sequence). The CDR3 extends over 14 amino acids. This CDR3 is CASSSDGPADEQYF.

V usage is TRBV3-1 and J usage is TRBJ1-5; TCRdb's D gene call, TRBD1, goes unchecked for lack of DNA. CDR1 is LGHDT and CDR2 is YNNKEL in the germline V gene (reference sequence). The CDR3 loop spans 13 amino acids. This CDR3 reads CASSGGGNQPQHF.

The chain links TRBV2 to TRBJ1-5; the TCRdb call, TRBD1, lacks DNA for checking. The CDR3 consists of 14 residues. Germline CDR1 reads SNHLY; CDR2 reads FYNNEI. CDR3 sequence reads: CASRAGQINQPQHF.

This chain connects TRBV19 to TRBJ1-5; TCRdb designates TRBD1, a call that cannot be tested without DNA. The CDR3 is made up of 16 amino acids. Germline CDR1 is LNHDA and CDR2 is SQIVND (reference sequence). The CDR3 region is CASSPLGGRINQPQHF. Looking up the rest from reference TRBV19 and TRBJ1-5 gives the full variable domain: DGGITQSPKYLFRKEGQNVTLSCEQNLNHDAMYWYRQDPGQGLRLIYYSQIVNDFQKGDIAEGYSVSREKKESFPLTVTSAQKNPTAFYLCASSPLGGRINQPQHFGDGTRLSIL.

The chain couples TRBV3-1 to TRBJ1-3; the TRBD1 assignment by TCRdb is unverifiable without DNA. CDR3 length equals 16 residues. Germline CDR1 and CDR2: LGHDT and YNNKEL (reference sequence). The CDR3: CASSHSPGDSGNTIYF. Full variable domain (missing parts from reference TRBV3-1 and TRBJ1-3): DTAVSQTPKYLVTQMGNDKSIKCEQNLGHDTMYWYKQDSKKFLKIMFSYNNKELIINETVPNRFSPKSPDKAHLNLHINSLELGDSAVYFCASSHSPGDSGNTIYFGEGSWLTVV.

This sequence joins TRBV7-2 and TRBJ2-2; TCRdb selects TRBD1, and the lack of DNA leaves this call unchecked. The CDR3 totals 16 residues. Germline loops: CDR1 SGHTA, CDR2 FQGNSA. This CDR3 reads CASSLGPGGSTGELFF.

CDR3 region: CASSLTGVHSYEQYF. The J gene is TRBJ2-7, the V gene TRBV18; TCRdb's assignment of TRBD1 cannot be checked, as there is no DNA. This CDR3 contains 15 residues. Germline V gene data show CDR1 as KGHSH and CDR2 as LQKENI.

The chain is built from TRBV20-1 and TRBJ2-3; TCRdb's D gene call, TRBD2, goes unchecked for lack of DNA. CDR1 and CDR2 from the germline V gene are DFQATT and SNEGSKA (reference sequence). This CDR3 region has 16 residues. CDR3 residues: CSARARTSASTDTQYF.

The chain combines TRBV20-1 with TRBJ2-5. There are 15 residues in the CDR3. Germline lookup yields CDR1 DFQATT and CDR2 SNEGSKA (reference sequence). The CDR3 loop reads CSARAFGLPQETQYF.

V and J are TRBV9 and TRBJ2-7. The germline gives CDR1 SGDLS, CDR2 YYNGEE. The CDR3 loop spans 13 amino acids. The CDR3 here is CASSVQPSYEQYF.

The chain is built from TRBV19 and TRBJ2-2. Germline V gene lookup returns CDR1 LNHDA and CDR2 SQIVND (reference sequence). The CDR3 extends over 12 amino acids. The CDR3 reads CASSTKFGELFF.

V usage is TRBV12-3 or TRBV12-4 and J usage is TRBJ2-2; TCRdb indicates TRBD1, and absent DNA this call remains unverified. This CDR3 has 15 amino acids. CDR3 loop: CASSLKAGGTGELFF.

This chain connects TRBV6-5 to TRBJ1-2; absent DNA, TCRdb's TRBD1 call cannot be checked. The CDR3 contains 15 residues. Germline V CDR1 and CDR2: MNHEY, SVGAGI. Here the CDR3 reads CASSHGTLANYGYTF.

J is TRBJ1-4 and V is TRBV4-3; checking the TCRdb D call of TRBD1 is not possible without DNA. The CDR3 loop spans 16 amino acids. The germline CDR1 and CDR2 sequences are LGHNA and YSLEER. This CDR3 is CASSLLEEQGRKKLFF.

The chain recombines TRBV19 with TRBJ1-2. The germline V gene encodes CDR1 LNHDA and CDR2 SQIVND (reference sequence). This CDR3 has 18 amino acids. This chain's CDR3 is CASSSIGVGARGWGGYTF.

CDR3: CSAVQPSGTDTQYF. The chain recombines TRBV29-1 with TRBJ2-3. CDR1 and CDR2 (germline): SQVTM, ANQGSEA. There are 14 residues in the CDR3.

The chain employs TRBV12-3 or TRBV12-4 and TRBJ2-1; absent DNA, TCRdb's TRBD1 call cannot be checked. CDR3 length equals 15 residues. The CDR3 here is CASSLQSGRRREQFF.